The next 27 T cell receptor beta chains were all read from a single sample in a study of immune cell composition in non-small cell lung cancer. The protocol was immunoSEQ multiplex PCR, while the TCRdb copy is restricted to in-frame clones and leaves out a portion. The data show 13,000 to 15,000 clones, with roughly 73% seen just once and approximately 14% held by the top ten. Sequencing was carried out using lung tumor tissue. The receptors shown here come from a human donor with non-small cell lung cancer.

Only a few counts were recorded for this clone. The genes are TRBV7-2 and TRBJ2-5; a possible D gene is TRBD2 (5 bases). Germline V gene lookup returns CDR1 SGHTA and CDR2 FQGNSA. Trimming stripped 6 bases from V and 2 bases from J, with 10 bases between. The CDR3 length is 13 residues. The chain's CDR3 is CASSPPGQETQYF. The CDR3, as DNA: TGTGCCAGCAGTCCACCGGGACAAGAGACCCAGTACTTC.

The chain uses TRBV6-4 and TRBJ2-1; TRBD2 matches 12 bases. The V segment lost 6 bases and the J segment 0 bases; nucleotides outside the gene matches: 9. The CDR3 covers 18 residues. Germline V gene data show CDR1 as MRHNA and CDR2 as SNTAGT. Written as DNA, the CDR3 is TGTGCCAGCAGGCGACTAGCGGGAGTTCGGAGCTCCTACAATGAGCAGTTCTTC. This translates into CASRRLAGVRSSYNEQFF.

The rearrangement uses TRBV5-5 and TRBJ2-5, with a possible D match to TRBD1 (7 bases). The CDR3 has 15 residues. V was shortened by 4 bases and J by 2 bases, with 15 bases between the two germline ends. Germline V gene lookup returns CDR1 SGHKS and CDR2 YYEKEE (reference sequence). The CDR3 region has the DNA TGTGCCAGCAGCCTGCCAGGGGGGCCTCAAGAGACCCAGTACTTC. Amino acid sequence: CASSLPGGPQETQYF. Full variable domain (missing parts from reference TRBV5-5 and TRBJ2-5): DAGVTQSPTHLIKTRGQQVTLRCSPISGHKSVSWYQQVLGQGPQFIFQYYEKEERGRGNFPDRFSARQFPNYSSELNVNALLLGDSALYLCASSLPGGPQETQYFGPGTRLLVL.

The V call is TRBV27, the J call TRBJ2-3, with 8 bases that match TRBD2. This CDR3 spans 16 amino acids. The germline V gene has CDR1 MNHEY and CDR2 SMNVEV (reference sequence). V lost 2 bases to trimming and J lost 0 bases; unmatched junction nucleotides: 4. CDR3 DNA sequence: TGTGCCAGCAGTTTACTAGCGGGCCTTAGCACAGATACGCAGTATTTT. Its translation is CASSLLAGLSTDTQYF.

Note on this clone: Germline is not matched at one junction end, which may reflect a read error. The V call is TRBV6-1, the J call TRBJ1-2, with 7 bases lining up with TRBD1. There are 14 residues in the CDR3. CDR1 MNHNS and CDR2 SASEGT come from the germline V gene. CDR3 nucleotide sequence: TGTGCCAGCAGCGAAGACAGGGTACGGTCTGGCTACACCTTC. Translating it yields CASSEDRVRSGYTF.

Judged by abundance, this clone is medium-sized. The rearrangement uses TRBV14 and TRBJ2-1, with TRBD1 identical over 8 bases. CDR1 is SGHDN and CDR2 is FVKESK in the germline V gene. V lost 5 bases and J lost 0; bases outside the gene matches: 6. This CDR3 has 16 residues. CDR3 sequence reads: CASSATGARSYNEQFF. The CDR3 DNA reads as TGTGCCAGCAGCGCGACAGGGGCCCGCTCCTACAATGAGCAGTTCTTC.

V is TRBV5-4 and J is TRBJ2-3; D may be TRBD1 (6 bases). Germline V gives CDR1 SGHNT, CDR2 YYREEE (reference sequence). This CDR3 has 15 amino acids. Trimming shortened V by 5 bases and J by 2 bases, and 15 bases separated the two germline ends. The DNA of the CDR3 is TGTGCCAGCAGTTCGACAGGCGGTACCACAGATACGCAGTATTTT. As protein: CASSSTGGTTDTQYF.

Note on this clone: Other DNA variants within this sample encode the same CDR3. J is TRBJ1-6 and V is TRBV5-1; D unclear. V was pared by 0 bases and J by 8 bases, with 9 bases between. The germline gives CDR1 SGHRS, CDR2 YFSETQ. This CDR3 has 14 amino acids. The chain's CDR3 is CASSLGGPYSPLHF. In DNA form, the CDR3 reads TGCGCCAGCAGCTTGGGCGGGCCCTATTCACCCCTCCACTTT.

The chain combines TRBV28 with TRBJ2-1; D may be TRBD1 (6 bases). This CDR3 has 14 amino acids. Deletions cut 5 bases from V and 4 bases from J, with 12 bases between. CDR1 is MDHEN and CDR2 is SYDVKM in the germline V gene. The CDR3 DNA is TGTGCCAGCAGTCGGACAGCTTCTTACAATGAGCAGTTCTTC. This encodes CASSRTASYNEQFF.

This clone turned up a few times. The chain links TRBV27 to TRBJ1-2, with unresolved D. V lost 2 bases and J lost 5, with 9 bases in between. CDR1 and CDR2 (germline): MNHEY, SMNVEV (reference sequence). This CDR3 spans 13 amino acids. The CDR3, as DNA: TGTGCCAGCAGTTTAAATAACCAGTATGGCTACACCTTC. This codes for CASSLNNQYGYTF.

V and J are TRBV6-6 and TRBJ2-5, with D maybe TRBD1 (6 bases). Trimming left V 0 bases short and J 5 bases short, with 13 bases between. CDR1 and CDR2 (germline): MNHNY, SVGAGI (reference sequence). The CDR3 contains 15 residues. The CDR3 spells CASSYSQTGPETQYF. The CDR3 DNA reads TGTGCCAGCAGTTACTCGCAAACAGGGCCGGAGACCCAGTACTTC.

This rearrangement joins TRBV7-2 to TRBJ2-5, with 10 bases fitting TRBD2. This CDR3 spans 16 amino acids. CDR1 and CDR2 (germline): SGHTA, FQGNSA. Germline trimming cut 3 bases from V and 4 bases from J; bases unmatched to any gene: 8. CDR3 nucleotides: TGTGCCAGCAGCTTTCGAAGCGGGAGGGCCTTAGAGACCCAGTACTTC. It specifies CASSFRSGRALETQYF.

J is TRBJ1-3 and V is TRBV28; 9 nucleotides agree with TRBD1. The V gene end was trimmed by 4 bases and the J gene end by 4 bases; junction bases not matched to a gene: 5. This CDR3 spans 15 amino acids. Germline CDR1 and CDR2: MDHEN and SYDVKM. CDR3 protein: CASSYSGQGGNTIYF. CDR3 sequence (DNA): TGTGCCAGCAGTTACTCGGGACAGGGCGGAAACACCATATATTTT.

In its sample, this clone was seen a few times. The V and J genes are TRBV7-9 and TRBJ1-3; D may be TRBD1 (5 bases). CDR1 and CDR2 (germline): SEHNR, FQNEAQ (reference sequence). The CDR3 is 15 amino acids. The germline V and J ends were trimmed by 4 bases and 4 bases, with 14 bases remaining between them. CDR3 protein: CASSSSAGRGNTIYF. The CDR3 DNA is TGTGCCAGCAGCTCCTCTGCAGGGCGCGGAAACACCATATATTTT.

The rearrangement uses TRBV6-6 and TRBJ2-2, with D uncertain. This CDR3 spans 15 amino acids. Trimming stripped 0 bases from V and 5 bases from J, with 10 bases between. Per germline, CDR1 MNHNY and CDR2 SVGAGI (reference sequence). The CDR3 DNA sequence: TGTGCCAGCAGTTACTCGATCTCCCGGACCGGGGAGCTGTTTTTT. It is translated as CASSYSISRTGELFF.

A few counts support this clone. This chain joins TRBV5-1 and TRBJ1-2; 12 nucleotides agree with TRBD1. Germline values: CDR1 SGHRS, CDR2 YFSETQ. Trimming at V came to 4 bases and at J to 3 bases, leaving 4 bases not matched to a gene. CDR3 length: 15 amino acids. CDR3 nucleotide sequence: TGCGCCAGCAGCCCCGGGACAGGGGGCGACTATGGCTACACCTTC. The encoded protein is CASSPGTGGDYGYTF.

The chain uses TRBV28 and TRBJ2-5; TRBD1 might be the D (6 bases). Germline V gives CDR1 MDHEN, CDR2 SYDVKM. The CDR3 sequence is 13 residues long. V was shortened by 9 bases and J by 5 bases, with 16 bases between the two germline ends. The CDR3 sequence: CASTNRETETQYF. CDR3 nucleotides: TGTGCCAGTACGAACAGGGAGACGGAGACCCAGTACTTC. Looking up the rest from reference TRBV28 and TRBJ2-5 gives the full variable domain: DVKVTQSSRYLVKRTGEKVFLECVQDMDHENMFWYRQDPGLGLRLIYFSYDVKMKEKGDIPEGYSVSREKKERFSLILESASTNQTSMYLCASTNRETETQYFGPGTRLLVL.

The V call is TRBV6-6, the J call TRBJ2-5, with D perhaps matching TRBD2 (6 bases). In germline, CDR1 is MNHNY, CDR2 SVGAGI (reference sequence). This CDR3 region has 16 residues. Trimming cost V 2 bases and J 0 bases, with 13 bases left between them. The DNA of the CDR3 is TGTGCCAGCAGTTACGATCGGGGGAGCGACCAAGAGACCCAGTACTTC. Its protein is CASSYDRGSDQETQYF.

The chain joins TRBV7-9 to TRBJ1-2; D is uncertain. Deletions cut 1 base from V and 2 bases from J, with 14 bases between. Germline lookup yields CDR1 SEHNR and CDR2 FQNEAQ (reference sequence). The CDR3 sequence is 16 residues long. The CDR3 DNA follows: TGTGCCAGCAGCTTAGTCCCCCCCGGAGGAAACTATGGCTACACCTTC. Translation: CASSLVPPGGNYGYTF. Using reference TRBV7-9 and TRBJ1-2 for the parts outside the CDR3, the full variable domain is DTGVSQNPRHKITKRGQNVTFRCDPISEHNRLYWYRQTLGQGPEFLTYFQNEAQLEKSRLLSDRFSAERPKGSFSTLEIQRTEQGDSAMYLCASSLVPPGGNYGYTFGSGTRLTVV.

The chain couples TRBV6-6 to TRBJ2-3, with D maybe TRBD2 (5 bases). V was clipped by 8 bases and J by 3 bases, with 15 bases between them. CDR1 is MNHNY, CDR2 SVGAGI, per germline (reference sequence). The CDR3 sequence is 14 residues long. DNA for the CDR3: TGTGCCAGCTCTTGGAGAGGGCTAACAGATACGCAGTATTTT. It encodes CASSWRGLTDTQYF.

The rearrangement uses TRBV7-6 and TRBJ2-1, with 10 nucleotides matching TRBD2. The V and J ends lost 4 bases and 4 bases, in that order; junction bases with no gene match: 10. The CDR3 is 17 residues long. Germline loops: CDR1 SGHVS, CDR2 FNYEAQ. CDR3 protein: CASSYSSGGAEYNEQFF. The CDR3, as DNA: TGTGCCAGCAGCTACTCTAGCGGGGGCGCTGAGTACAATGAGCAGTTCTTC.

The chain joins TRBV11-1 to TRBJ2-2; D is perhaps TRBD1 (5 bases). Trimming left V 4 bases short and J 5 bases short, with 11 bases between. The CDR3 contains 14 residues. CDR1 and CDR2 from the germline V gene are SGHAT and FQDESV (reference sequence). CDR3 in DNA: TGTGCCAGCAGCTGGCAGGGTCGGACCGGGGAGCTGTTTTTT. This encodes CASSWQGRTGELFF. Based on the CDR3 plus reference TRBV11-1 and TRBJ2-2, the full variable domain is EAEVAQSPRYKITEKSQAVAFWCDPISGHATLYWYRQILGQGPELLVQFQDESVVDDSQLPKDRFSAERLKGVDSTLKIQPAELGDSAMYLCASSWQGRTGELFFGEGSRLTVL.

The chain carries TRBV9 and TRBJ1-1; TRBD1 agrees at 7 bases. V gave up 3 bases and J gave up 0 bases; unmatched junction bases: 8. Germline CDR1 reads SGDLS; CDR2 reads YYNGEE. The length of the CDR3 is 16 residues. In DNA, the CDR3 is TGTGCCAGCAGCGCGATGCCGGGACAGTTGAACACTGAAGCTTTCTTT. Translating it yields CASSAMPGQLNTEAFF. Full variable domain (missing parts from reference TRBV9 and TRBJ1-1): DSGVTQTPKHLITATGQRVTLRCSPRSGDLSVYWYQQSLDQGLQFLIQYYNGEERAKGNILERFSAQQFPDLHSELNLSSLELGDSALYFCASSAMPGQLNTEAFFGQGTRLTVV.

The chain recombines TRBV2 with TRBJ1-4; D gene unclear. The CDR3 totals 14 residues. Deletions cut 5 bases from V and 5 bases from J, with 12 bases between. Germline CDR1 is SNHLY and CDR2 is FYNNEI. The CDR3 protein is CASSYGGRNEKLFF. CDR3 DNA: TGTGCCAGCAGTTATGGCGGAAGAAATGAAAAACTGTTTTTT.

DNA for the CDR3: TGTGCCAGCAGCTTAGAACAGGGAAGGATACAGTCCTACGAGCAGTACTTC. It is translated as CASSLEQGRIQSYEQYF. The chain recombines TRBV7-2 with TRBJ2-7, with D possibly being TRBD1 (6 bases). There are 17 residues in the CDR3. Per germline, CDR1 SGHTA and CDR2 FQGNSA. Deletions cut 1 base from V and 1 base from J, with 17 bases between.

The chain joins TRBV11-3 to TRBJ2-1, with D possibly being TRBD1 (5 bases). The CDR3 runs 15 residues. Per germline, CDR1 SGHNT and CDR2 YENEEA. The V gene lost 0 bases and the J gene lost 8 bases, with 14 bases spanning the gap. The CDR3 sequence: CASSLEGSQGYEQFF. The CDR3 coding sequence is TGTGCCAGCAGCTTAGAGGGTAGCCAGGGCTATGAGCAGTTCTTC.

The V and J genes are TRBV18 and TRBJ2-7; the match to TRBD1 covers 10 bases. Germline lookup yields CDR1 KGHSH and CDR2 LQKENI. This CDR3 has 15 residues. With V trimmed by 3 bases and J by 6 bases, 8 bases remained unmatched. CDR3 coding DNA: TGTGCCAGCTCACCGGGGGTAGGACAGGGGGGCGAGCAGTACTTC. It translates to CASSPGVGQGGEQYF.